This TCR beta chain is drawn from a study of CXCR3-negative and CXCR3-positive naive CD8 T cells. Study-level background: Each library gave roughly 1.5 +/- 0.3 million of approximately 150 million TRB reads.

General study points: Naive subsets had comparable surface CD5; TCR strength was inferred from TRB CDR3 properties. Memory CD8+ cells had much lower diversity, and both naive subsets had comparably high diversity. TRBV-TRBJ usage was similar across naive CXCR3 subsets but distinct in memory cells.

This CDR3 is 13 amino acids long. Germline V gene lookup returns CDR1 MNHEY and CDR2 SMNVEV (reference sequence). Via 5' RACE with UMI labels, TRB cDNA libraries were prepared. TCRdb re-analyzed the 5' RACE reads; it lists each CDR3 protein once, without DNA. The sample has fewer than 60,000 distinct CDR3 sequences, and its top ten clones hold 20% to 25%. As regards this clonotype: Its antigen is still unknown.

The V call is TRBV27, the J call TRBJ2-7; the D gene TCRdb calls, TRBD1, cannot be checked with no DNA. Material for sequencing was memory CD8+ T cells from blood. This receptor was obtained from a human donor in good health. Some clones in this sample may be carry-over from other donors' samples. The CDR3 loop reads CASSSGQVYEQYF.